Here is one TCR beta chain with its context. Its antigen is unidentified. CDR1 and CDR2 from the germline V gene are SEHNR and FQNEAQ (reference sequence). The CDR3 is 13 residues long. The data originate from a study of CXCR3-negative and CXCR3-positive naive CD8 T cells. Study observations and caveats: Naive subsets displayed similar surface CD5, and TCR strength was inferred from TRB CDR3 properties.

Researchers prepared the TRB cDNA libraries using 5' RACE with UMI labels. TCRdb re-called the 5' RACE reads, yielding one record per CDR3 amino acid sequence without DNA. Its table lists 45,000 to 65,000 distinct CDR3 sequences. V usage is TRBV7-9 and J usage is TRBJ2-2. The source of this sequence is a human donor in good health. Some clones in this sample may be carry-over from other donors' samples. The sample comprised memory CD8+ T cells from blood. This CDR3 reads CASSLGYTGELFF.